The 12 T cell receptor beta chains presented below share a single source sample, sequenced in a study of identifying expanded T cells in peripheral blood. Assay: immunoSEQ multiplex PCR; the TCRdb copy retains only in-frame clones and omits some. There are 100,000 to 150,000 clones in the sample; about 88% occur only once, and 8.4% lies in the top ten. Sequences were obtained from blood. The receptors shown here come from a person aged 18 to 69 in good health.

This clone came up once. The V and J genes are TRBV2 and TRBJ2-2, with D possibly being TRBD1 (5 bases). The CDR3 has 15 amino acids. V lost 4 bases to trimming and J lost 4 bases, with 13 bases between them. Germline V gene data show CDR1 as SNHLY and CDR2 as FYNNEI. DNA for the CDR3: TGTGCCAGCAGTGTATTCAGGGCCGGCACCGGGGAGCTGTTTTTT. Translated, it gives CASSVFRAGTGELFF.

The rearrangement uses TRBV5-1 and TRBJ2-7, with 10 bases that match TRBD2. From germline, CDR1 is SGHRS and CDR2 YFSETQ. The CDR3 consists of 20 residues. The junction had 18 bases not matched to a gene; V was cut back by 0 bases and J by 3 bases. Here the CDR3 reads CASSLARGASSGGHYYEQYF. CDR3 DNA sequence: TGCGCCAGCAGCTTGGCACGGGGGGCCTCTAGCGGGGGCCACTACTACGAGCAGTACTTC.

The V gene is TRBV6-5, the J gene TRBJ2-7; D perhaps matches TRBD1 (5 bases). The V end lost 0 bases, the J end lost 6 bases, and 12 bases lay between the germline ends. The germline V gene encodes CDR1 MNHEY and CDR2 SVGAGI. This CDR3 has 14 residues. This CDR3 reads CASSYSLQVGEQYF. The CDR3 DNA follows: TGTGCCAGCAGTTACTCGCTACAGGTGGGCGAGCAGTACTTC.

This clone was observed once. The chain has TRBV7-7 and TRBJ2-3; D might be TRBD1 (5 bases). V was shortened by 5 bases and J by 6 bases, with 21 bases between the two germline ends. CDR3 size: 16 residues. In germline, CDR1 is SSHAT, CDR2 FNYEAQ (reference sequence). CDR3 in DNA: TGTGCCAGCAGCCCCTTCGGTCGGCAGGGTGGCGATACGCAGTATTTT. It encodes CASSPFGRQGGDTQYF.

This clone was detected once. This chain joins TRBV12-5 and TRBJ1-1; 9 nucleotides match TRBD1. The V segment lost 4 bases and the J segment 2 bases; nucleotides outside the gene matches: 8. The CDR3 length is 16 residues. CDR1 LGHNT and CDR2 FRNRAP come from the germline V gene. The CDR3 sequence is CASGSDRGSGNTEAFF. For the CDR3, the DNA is TGTGCTAGTGGTTCGGACAGGGGATCGGGAAACACTGAAGCTTTCTTT.

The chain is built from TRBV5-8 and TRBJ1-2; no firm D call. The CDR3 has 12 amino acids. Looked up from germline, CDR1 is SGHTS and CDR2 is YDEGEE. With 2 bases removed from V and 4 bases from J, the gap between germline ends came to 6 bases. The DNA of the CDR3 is TGTGCCAGCAGCTTATCGGGCTATGGCTACACCTTC. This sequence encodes CASSLSGYGYTF.

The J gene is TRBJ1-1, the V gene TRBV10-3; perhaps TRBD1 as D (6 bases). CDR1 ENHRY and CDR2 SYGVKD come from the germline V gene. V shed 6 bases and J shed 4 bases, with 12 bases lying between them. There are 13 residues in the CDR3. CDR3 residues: CAIRDSGTTEAFF. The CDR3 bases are TGTGCCATCAGGGACAGCGGCACCACTGAAGCTTTCTTT.

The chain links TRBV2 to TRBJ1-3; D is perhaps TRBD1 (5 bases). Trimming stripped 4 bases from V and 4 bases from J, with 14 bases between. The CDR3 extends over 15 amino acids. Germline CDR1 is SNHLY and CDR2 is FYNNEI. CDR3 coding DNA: TGTGCCAGCAGTGGCCAGGGCGGGTCCGGAAACACCATATATTTT. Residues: CASSGQGGSGNTIYF.

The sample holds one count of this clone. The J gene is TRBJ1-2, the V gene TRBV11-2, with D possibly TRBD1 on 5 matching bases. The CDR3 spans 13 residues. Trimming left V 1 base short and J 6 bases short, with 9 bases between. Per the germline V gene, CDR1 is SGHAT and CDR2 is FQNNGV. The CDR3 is CASSLAGGNGYTF. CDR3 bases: TGTGCCAGCAGCTTAGCTGGGGGGAATGGCTACACCTTC. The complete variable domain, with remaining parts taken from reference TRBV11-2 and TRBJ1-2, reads EAGVAQSPRYKIIEKRQSVAFWCNPISGHATLYWYQQILGQGPKLLIQFQNNGVVDDSQLPKDRFSAERLKGVDSTLKIQPAKLEDSAVYLCASSLAGGNGYTFGSGTRLTVV.

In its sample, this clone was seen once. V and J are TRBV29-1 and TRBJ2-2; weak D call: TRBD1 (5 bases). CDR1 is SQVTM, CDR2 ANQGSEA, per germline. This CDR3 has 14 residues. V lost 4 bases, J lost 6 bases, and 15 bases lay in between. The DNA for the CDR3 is TGCAGCGTTGTTTTGGGCAGGGTGGCCGGGGAGCTGTTTTTT. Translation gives CSVVLGRVAGELFF.

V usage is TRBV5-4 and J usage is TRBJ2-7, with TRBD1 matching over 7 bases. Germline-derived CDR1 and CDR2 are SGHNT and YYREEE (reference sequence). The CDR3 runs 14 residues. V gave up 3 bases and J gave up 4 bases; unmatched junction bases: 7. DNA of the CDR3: TGTGCCAGCAGCTCAGGGACAGTGATTTACGAGCAGTACTTC. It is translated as CASSSGTVIYEQYF.

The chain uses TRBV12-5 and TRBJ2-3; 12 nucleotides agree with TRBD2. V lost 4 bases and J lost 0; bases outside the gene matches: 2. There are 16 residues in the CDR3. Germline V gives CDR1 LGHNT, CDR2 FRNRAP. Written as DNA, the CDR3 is TGTGCTAGTGGTTCAGGGACTAGCGGGAGCACAGATACGCAGTATTTT. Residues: CASGSGTSGSTDTQYF.